What follows describes a single T cell receptor beta chain. Its target is not known. These data are taken from a study of T cell clonotyping in hematopoietic cell transplantation. General study findings and limits: Few recipient clonotypes overlapped donors; over 95% were de novo at given depth. Graft donor and pretransplant recipient Inverse Simpson Index values predicted broader posttransplant TCR diversity. After transplant, recipient diversity fell while pathologically expanded clonotypes grew through day 180. No sorting was done, leaving CD4 and CD8 contributions mixed.

Only in-frame clones appear in the TCRdb table, and some are missing; sequencing was by immunoSEQ multiplex PCR. The table lists fewer than 15,000 clones, more than 80% of them singletons. There are 17 residues in the CDR3. In germline, CDR1 is LNHDA, CDR2 SQIVND (reference sequence). Trimming removed 5 bases from V and 5 bases from J; junction bases left unmatched: 17. The clonotype originates from a man between 25 and 39 years old in good health. Some clones in this sample may be carry-over from other donors' samples. The rearrangement joins TRBV19 to TRBJ2-7, with TRBD1 matching 8 bases. The sample was peripheral blood mononuclear cells. CDR3 region: CASSPHVGTGRLDEQYF. The CDR3 DNA follows: TGTGCCAGTAGTCCCCATGTTGGGACAGGCCGCCTCGACGAGCAGTACTTC.